This T cell receptor (beta chain) was sequenced for a study of quantifying T cell responses using KT2 cells. About the study: RNA was reverse transcribed with TCR alpha and beta constant-region primers.

A single-stranded UMI oligo with SP2 sequence was ligated to cDNA 3' ends. The first PCR ran 3 to 5 cycles with an equimolar RC1.1 and RC1.2 beta primer mix. MiXCR, run by TCRdb on the UMI-ligation and nested PCR reads, gives a single entry per CDR3 protein. The data contain about 32,000 distinct CDR3 sequences, less than 7.5% of them singletons. Study results and caveats: Even the lowest spike-in, about one KT2 cell per 100,000 PBMC, yielded detectable KT2 sequences. Input KT2 cell number predicted KT2 alpha and beta sequence counts linearly over several orders of magnitude.

Comments on this clonotype: The antigen remains unidentified.

V shed 0 bases and J 5 bases; nucleotides not matched to a gene: 4. CDR1 MNHEY and CDR2 SMNVEV come from the germline V gene (reference sequence). This CDR3 is built from 14 residues. This rearrangement joins TRBV27 to TRBJ2-7; 7 bases agree with TRBD2. The receptor's source is a human donor. Source material: PBMCs spiked with cells of the T cell clone KT2. In DNA, the CDR3 is TGTGCCAGCAGTTTATCATCTGGGGGGGACGAGCAGTACTTC. Protein product: CASSLSSGGDEQYF.